The 14 T cell receptor beta chains below were found in one sample sequenced in a study of identical twins. Each CDR3 protein gets one entry after TCRdb re-called the 5' RACE reads with MiXCR. The sample records approximately 230,000 distinct CDR3 sequences, over 5.5% being singletons. These same records also appear under a second study, on T cells expressing NK-cell markers.

The sequenced material came from CD8+ T cells sorted from blood. The source is a woman aged 18-30 years in good health.

This clonotype was detected ten times or more. This chain links TRBV7-9 with TRBJ1-1; tentatively, D is TRBD1 (6 bases). The CDR3 totals 15 residues. V lost 5 bases, J lost 4 bases, and 17 bases lay in between. Per the germline V gene, CDR1 is SEHNR and CDR2 is FQNEAQ (reference sequence). This CDR3 is CASSASIGQRTEAFF. CDR3 coding DNA: TGTGCCAGCAGCGCCTCAATCGGACAGCGCACTGAAGCTTTCTTT.

This clonotype was recorded at least ten times. The chain links TRBV5-6 to TRBJ2-1; D ambiguous. Per the germline V gene, CDR1 is SGHDT and CDR2 is YYEEEE. V lost 2 bases and J 2 bases, leaving 8 bases between the germline ends. The CDR3 is 14 amino acids. In DNA, the CDR3 is TGTGCCAGCAGCTTAGCAAGCGCCTACAATGAGCAGTTCTTC. It encodes CASSLASAYNEQFF.

In this sample, this clonotype turned up many times. The chain joins TRBV27 to TRBJ1-5; D remains unclear. This CDR3 contains 15 residues. The V gene's germline CDR1 is MNHEY and CDR2 SMNVEV (reference sequence). Trimming pared 5 bases from V and 3 bases from J, leaving 14 bases between. This CDR3 is CASSLTVGSNQPQHF. The CDR3 DNA follows: TGTGCCAGCAGTCTGACGGTAGGGTCCAATCAGCCCCAGCATTTT.

In its sample, this clonotype was seen many times. The rearrangement joins TRBV20-1 to TRBJ2-1, with 7 bases aligning to TRBD2. The germline gives CDR1 DFQATT, CDR2 SNEGSKA (reference sequence). This CDR3 region has 14 residues. V was pared by 5 bases and J by 0 bases, with 4 bases of the junction left unmatched. CDR3 protein: CSASSGDSYNEQFF. In DNA form, the CDR3 reads TGCAGTGCTTCGAGCGGGGACTCCTACAATGAGCAGTTCTTC.

This clonotype is categorized as medium-sized. The chain couples TRBV7-9 to TRBJ1-2, with no clear D. With 5 bases removed from V and 1 base from J, the gap between germline ends came to 14 bases. The CDR3 has 15 amino acids. Germline loops: CDR1 SEHNR, CDR2 FQNEAQ (reference sequence). Here the CDR3 reads CASSDPTIINYGYTF. CDR3 bases: TGTGCCAGCAGCGACCCGACAATTATTAACTATGGCTACACCTTC.

The chain employs TRBV6-2 or TRBV6-3 and TRBJ2-5; TRBD2 agrees at 7 bases. There are 15 residues in the CDR3. Germline V gene sequence: CDR1 MNHEY, CDR2 SVGEGT. Unmatched junction bases numbered 5, after V lost 2 bases and J lost 2 bases. This chain's CDR3 is CASSYRASGQETQYF. Here the CDR3 DNA reads TGTGCCAGCAGTTACAGGGCTAGCGGTCAAGAGACCCAGTACTTC.

Only a few counts were recorded for this clonotype. The chain combines TRBV9 with TRBJ2-3, with D hard to call. Germline CDR1 is SGDLS and CDR2 is YYNGEE. V was cut by 3 bases and J by 1 base, with 9 bases left in between. The CDR3 spans 14 residues. The CDR3 region is CASSGGLGTDTQYF. CDR3 DNA sequence: TGTGCCAGCAGCGGTGGTCTAGGCACAGATACGCAGTATTTT.

This clonotype was counted at least ten times. V usage is TRBV20-1 and J usage is TRBJ2-1; D is ambiguous. This CDR3 has 14 residues. V lost 5 bases and J lost 7, with 18 bases in between. Germline CDR1 reads DFQATT; CDR2 reads SNEGSKA (reference sequence). Here the CDR3 DNA reads TGCAGTGCTCCTGGCCCGCTAATCTCAAATGAGCAGTTCTTC. It is translated as CSAPGPLISNEQFF.

This clonotype has ten or more counts. This sequence joins TRBV7-2 and TRBJ2-3; D not certain. Per germline, CDR1 SGHTA and CDR2 FQGNSA. The CDR3 is 12 residues long. V lost 4 bases, J lost 8 bases, and 10 bases lay in between. DNA for the CDR3: TGTGCCAGCAGCTCCATGGCGCCTACGCAGTATTTT. This translates into CASSSMAPTQYF.

This clonotype was seen ten or more times. The rearrangement uses TRBV9 and TRBJ1-1, with D possibly being TRBD1 (5 bases). Germline V CDR1 and CDR2: SGDLS, YYNGEE. V lost 0 bases and J lost 5, with 11 bases in between. This CDR3 comprises 14 residues. As DNA, the CDR3 is TGTGCCAGCAGCGTAGGTGGAGGGGCGACTGAAGCTTTCTTT. Its translation: CASSVGGGATEAFF.

The chain combines TRBV25-1 with TRBJ1-1; D ambiguous. This CDR3 region has 15 residues. V lost 3 bases to trimming and J lost 2 bases, with 13 bases between them. Germline V lookup: CDR1 MGHDK, CDR2 SYGVNS. The CDR3 bases are TGTGCCAGCAGTGATAGACTTGACATCAACACTGAAGCTTTCTTT. Translating it yields CASSDRLDINTEAFF.

This clonotype has only a few counts. The chain combines TRBV3-1 with TRBJ2-3; D call uncertain. From germline, CDR1 is LGHDT and CDR2 YNNKEL (reference sequence). The CDR3 has 14 residues. V shed 2 bases and J shed 2 bases, with 8 bases lying between them. This CDR3 reads CASSQFWDTDTQYF. CDR3 coding DNA: TGTGCCAGCAGCCAATTCTGGGACACAGATACGCAGTATTTT.

This clonotype was detected a few times. The J gene is TRBJ2-3, the V gene TRBV15; 7 bases line up with TRBD2. V gave up 0 bases and J gave up 4 bases; unmatched junction bases: 1. The germline CDR1 and CDR2 sequences are LNHNV and YYDKDF (reference sequence). This CDR3 is built from 14 residues. CDR3 region: CATSRDAGADTQYF. The CDR3 DNA reads TGTGCCACCAGCAGAGATGCGGGGGCAGATACGCAGTATTTT.

This chain links TRBV6-1 with TRBJ2-7, with 12 bases matching TRBD2. Germline V gives CDR1 MNHNS, CDR2 SASEGT. There are 14 residues in the CDR3. The J segment lost 5 bases and the V segment lost 6 bases, leaving 5 bases of the junction unmatched. In DNA, the CDR3 is TGTGCCAGCAGCTGGACTAGCGGGAACCACGAGCAGTACTTC. Amino acid sequence: CASSWTSGNHEQYF.